This T cell receptor (beta chain) was recovered during a study of beta chain features in type 1 diabetes. The wider study: Analysis included 95 million to 140 million sorted cells drawn from all samples.

V was pared by 0 bases and J by 4 bases, with 10 bases between. The CDR3 consists of 16 residues. The germline V gene encodes CDR1 LGHNA and CDR2 YSLEER. The isolated RNA, all of it, was reverse transcribed, so expressed TCRB transcripts were what got sequenced. This table comes from immunoSEQ multiplex PCR, and its TCRdb copy is limited to in-frame clones, with some not included. The table lists about 210,000 clones, approximately 11% of them singletons. Study-level results: All four CD4+ subsets of Type 1 diabetes patients contained TCRB CDR3s that were moderately but significantly shorter. Compared with healthy donors, patients appeared to share more similar naive, central memory and regulatory TCRB repertoires.

This clone showed up many times. Its antigen is as yet unknown. Sampling consisted of one heparinised blood draw per donor, averaging approximately 120 mL. The sequence derives from a man aged 18 to 30 in good health. Sequenced sample: central memory CD4+ T cells from blood. The chain couples TRBV4-3 to TRBJ2-6; no firm D call. The CDR3 region has the DNA TGCGCCAGCAGCCAAGATCTCGTTTGGGGGGCCAACGTCCTGACTTTC. Translation: CASSQDLVWGANVLTF.